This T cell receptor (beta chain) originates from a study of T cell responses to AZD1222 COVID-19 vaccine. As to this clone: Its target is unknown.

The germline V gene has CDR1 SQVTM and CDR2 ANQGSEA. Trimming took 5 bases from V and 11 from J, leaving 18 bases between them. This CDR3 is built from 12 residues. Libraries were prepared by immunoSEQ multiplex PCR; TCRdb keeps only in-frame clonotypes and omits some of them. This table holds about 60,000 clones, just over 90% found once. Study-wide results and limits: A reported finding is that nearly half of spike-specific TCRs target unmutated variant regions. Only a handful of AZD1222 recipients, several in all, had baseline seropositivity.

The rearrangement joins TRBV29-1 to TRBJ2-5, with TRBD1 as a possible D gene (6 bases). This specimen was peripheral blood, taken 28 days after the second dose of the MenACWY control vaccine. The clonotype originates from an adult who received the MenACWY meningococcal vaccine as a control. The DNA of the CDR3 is TGCAGCGTTCCTACGGGACAAACGAATCAGTACTTC. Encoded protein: CSVPTGQTNQYF.